These 19 T cell receptor beta chains were sequenced from one sample in a study of T cells after yellow fever vaccination. TCRdb re-analysed the 5' RACE reads in MiXCR, keeping a single row per CDR3 protein. The table lists roughly 150,000 distinct CDR3 sequences, 6% to 7.5% of them singletons. The specimen was CD4+ T cells sorted from PBMCs, collected 4 to 6 days after the first yellow fever vaccination. These receptors came from a man between 18 and 29 years old who received the YFV17D yellow fever vaccine.

There are many counts of this clonotype. This chain links TRBV5-1 with TRBJ2-3, with 7 bases fitting TRBD1. Germline assignment: CDR1 SGHRS and CDR2 YFSETQ. The trim removed 4 bases at V and 3 bases at J, leaving 11 bases unmatched. The CDR3 contains 16 residues. The CDR3 loop reads CASSLETGWKTDTQYF. DNA of the CDR3: TGCGCCAGCAGCCTCGAGACAGGGTGGAAGACAGATACGCAGTATTTT.

The CDR3, as DNA: TGTGCCAGCAGCCGATTAGCGGGGACGAACACCGGGGAGCTGTTTTTT. Protein: CASSRLAGTNTGELFF. The rearrangement uses TRBV3-1 and TRBJ2-2; 8 positions agree with TRBD2. The length of the CDR3 is 16 residues. V gave up 4 bases and J gave up 0 bases; unmatched junction bases: 4. Looked up from germline, CDR1 is LGHDT and CDR2 is YNNKEL (reference sequence).

The genes are TRBV7-6 and TRBJ2-1; maybe TRBD1 (6 bases). Trimming removed 2 bases at V and 11 bases at J, with 13 bases between. Per the germline V gene, CDR1 is SGHVS and CDR2 is FNYEAQ. This CDR3 comprises 13 residues. CDR3 DNA sequence: TGTGCCAGCAGCTTACCTTCGACAGGCCAGCAGTTCTTC. This encodes CASSLPSTGQQFF.

V is TRBV7-2 and J is TRBJ1-1, with a possible D match to TRBD1 (6 bases). Germline V gene data show CDR1 as SGHTA and CDR2 as FQGNSA. This CDR3 is built from 12 residues. The V gene lost 4 bases and the J gene lost 8 bases, with 11 bases spanning the gap. CDR3 amino acids: CASSSYQGEAFF. CDR3 DNA sequence: TGTGCCAGCAGCTCTTACCAGGGGGAAGCTTTCTTT.

This clonotype was seen more than once but under ten times. V usage is TRBV28 and J usage is TRBJ2-5; maybe TRBD1 (5 bases). V lost 10 bases and J lost 4, with 19 bases in between. Germline CDR1 is MDHEN and CDR2 is SYDVKM. The CDR3 sequence is 14 residues long. The CDR3 loop is CATKGMANGETQYF. The DNA for the CDR3 is TGTGCCACCAAGGGGATGGCGAACGGAGAGACCCAGTACTTC.

Comments on this clonotype: A much bigger clone sits one base away, suggesting this may be a read error. This chain joins TRBV6-1 and TRBJ1-5; the D gene is possibly TRBD1 (5 bases). CDR1 is MNHNS and CDR2 is SASEGT in the germline V gene. The CDR3 is 16 residues long. V dropped 3 bases and J dropped 2 bases, with 14 bases sitting between them. The CDR3 coding sequence is TGTGCCAGCAGTGACATGGAAAGGGGAGGCAATCAGCCCCAGCATTTT. It codes for CASSDMERGGNQPQHF.

This clonotype was detected a few times. The V call is TRBV5-1, the J call TRBJ2-2; D is unresolved. Germline V gives CDR1 SGHRS, CDR2 YFSETQ. The ends were cut back, 0 bases at V and 3 bases at J, with 12 bases in the middle. The CDR3 has 16 amino acids. The CDR3 sequence is CASSLVTSDHTGELFF. CDR3 nucleotide sequence: TGCGCCAGCAGCTTGGTCACTTCGGATCACACCGGGGAGCTGTTTTTT.

This rearrangement joins TRBV4-3 to TRBJ1-2; TRBD1 might be the D (6 bases). The CDR3 has 15 amino acids. Trimming removed 1 base at V and 8 bases at J, with 17 bases between. CDR1 is LGHNA and CDR2 is YSLEER in the germline V gene. The CDR3 protein is CASSQVVQGIGGYTF. As DNA, the CDR3 is TGCGCCAGCAGCCAAGTCGTACAGGGAATTGGAGGCTACACCTTC.

The sample holds many counts of this clonotype. The V gene is TRBV19, the J gene TRBJ1-5; no reliable D call. This CDR3 spans 13 amino acids. V was cut by 2 bases and J by 5 bases, with 7 bases left in between. Germline V gene sequence: CDR1 LNHDA, CDR2 SQIVND (reference sequence). The CDR3 spells CASSIMEDQPQHF. The CDR3 coding sequence is TGTGCCAGTAGTATAATGGAAGATCAGCCCCAGCATTTT.

As regards this clonotype: Its ends do not fully match the called genes, so a read error is possible. The chain couples TRBV7-2 to TRBJ2-4; no clear D. The CDR3 spans 14 residues. Germline V gene sequence: CDR1 SGHTA, CDR2 FQGNSA. In DNA form, the CDR3 reads TGTACCAGCAGCATAGCAGCAATAGTCGAGGATCAGTACTTC. This codes for CTSSIAAIVEDQYF.

This clonotype was detected a few times. The V gene is TRBV9, the J gene TRBJ1-1, with no clear D. Between the trimmed V and J ends, which lost 0 bases and 1 base, there was a span of 7 bases. The CDR3 length is 14 residues. The germline CDR1 and CDR2 sequences are SGDLS and YYNGEE. The CDR3 protein is CASSVARQNTEAFF. CDR3 bases: TGTGCCAGCAGCGTAGCCAGGCAGAACACTGAAGCTTTCTTT.

This clonotype was seen ten or more times. The genes are TRBV5-1 and TRBJ1-1, with a tentative D call TRBD1 (5 bases). Trimming shortened V by 3 bases and J by 2 bases, and 11 bases separated the two germline ends. The CDR3 contains 14 residues. Germline assignment: CDR1 SGHRS and CDR2 YFSETQ. The CDR3 DNA reads as TGCGCCAGCAGCTCGACAGCGTCAAACACTGAAGCTTTCTTT. This encodes CASSSTASNTEAFF.

This clonotype has only a few counts. This chain connects TRBV7-2 to TRBJ2-2; 7 nucleotides agree with TRBD1. This CDR3 spans 15 amino acids. Germline-derived CDR1 and CDR2 are SGHTA and FQGNSA. Germline trimming cut 11 bases from V and 2 bases from J; bases unmatched to any gene: 11. The CDR3 nucleotides are TGTGCCGGAAGTATAGGGACAGCAAACACCGGGGAGCTGTTTTTT. Residues: CAGSIGTANTGELFF.

In this sample, this clonotype turned up many times. The chain recombines TRBV3-1 with TRBJ2-1; 8 nucleotides agree with TRBD2. V gave up 3 bases and J gave up 0 bases; unmatched junction bases: 10. This CDR3 is built from 18 residues. Germline V CDR1 and CDR2: LGHDT, YNNKEL (reference sequence). The CDR3 DNA follows: TGTGCCAGCAGCCACCCACGGGGGGGACTCGTCTCCTACAATGAGCAGTTCTTC. Translating it yields CASSHPRGGLVSYNEQFF.

The rearrangement uses TRBV19 and TRBJ1-2; 9 nucleotides agree with TRBD1. V trimming: 9 bases; J trimming: 4 bases; junction bases outside the gene matches: 9. The CDR3 extends over 14 amino acids. CDR1 and CDR2 from the germline V gene are LNHDA and SQIVND (reference sequence). The CDR3 here is CASTPDRGAYGYTF. As DNA, the CDR3 is TGTGCCAGCACACCGGACAGGGGTGCCTATGGCTACACCTTC.

This clonotype was observed many times. The CDR3 spells CASGSPLASGGSTDTQYF. CDR3 coding DNA: TGTGCTAGTGGTTCACCCCTCGCTTCGGGGGGGAGCACAGATACGCAGTATTTT. This rearrangement joins TRBV12-5 to TRBJ2-3; 8 bases are a match to TRBD2. The germline V gene encodes CDR1 LGHNT and CDR2 FRNRAP. V lost 4 bases and J lost 0; bases outside the gene matches: 12. The CDR3 is made up of 18 amino acids.

The chain has TRBV2 and TRBJ2-2; no clear D gene. The germline V and J ends were trimmed by 1 base and 7 bases, with 7 bases remaining between them. CDR1 and CDR2 (germline): SNHLY, FYNNEI. The CDR3 runs to 13 residues. The CDR3 spells CASSEGGVGELFF. CDR3 nucleotides: TGTGCCAGCAGTGAAGGAGGCGTCGGGGAGCTGTTTTTT.

This clonotype was counted only a few times. The CDR3 region has the DNA TGTGCCAGCAGCCACCGGACAGGGAGGAACCCACCCCTCCACTTT. It specifies CASSHRTGRNPPLHF. The rearrangement joins TRBV3-1 to TRBJ1-6; 8 bases line up with TRBD1. The germline CDR1 and CDR2 sequences are LGHDT and YNNKEL (reference sequence). This CDR3 has 15 amino acids. J lost 11 bases, V lost 3 bases, and 9 bases had no gene match. The full variable domain, completed using reference TRBV3-1 and TRBJ1-6, is DTAVSQTPKYLVTQMGNDKSIKCEQNLGHDTMYWYKQDSKKFLKIMFSYNNKELIINETVPNRFSPKSPDKAHLNLHINSLELGDSAVYFCASSHRTGRNPPLHFGNGTRLTVT.

In this sample, this clonotype turned up many times. V usage is TRBV6-6 and J usage is TRBJ2-7; D is possibly TRBD1 or TRBD2 (5 bases each). Germline lookup yields CDR1 MNHNY and CDR2 SVGAGI (reference sequence). The length of the CDR3 is 11 residues. Trimming removed 5 bases from V and 5 bases from J, with 7 bases in between. The CDR3 protein is CASSRDDEQYV. The CDR3 DNA is TGTGCCAGCAGTAGGGACGACGAGCAGTACGTC.